The source of this T cell receptor beta chain is a study of technical replicates of blood from several donors. Assay used: immunoSEQ multiplex PCR; TCRdb lists only in-frame clones, some missing. The sample comprises tens of thousands of clones, 80% to 95% of which are singletons, and 0.41% rests with the top ten. The V end was cut by 6 bases, the J end by 2 bases, with 14 bases between. The CDR3 covers 15 residues. Germline assignment: CDR1 MDHEN and CDR2 SYDVKM. The receptor comes from a human donor in good health. The source material was T cells isolated from PBMCs. The chain links TRBV28 to TRBJ2-1; D perhaps matches TRBD2 (5 bases). The CDR3 DNA reads as TGTGCCAGCAGCCAGTCCGGACTCGCCTACAATGAGCAGTTCTTC. This translates into CASSQSGLAYNEQFF.